This T cell receptor beta chain was sequenced in a study of T cell responses to AZD1222 COVID-19 vaccine. Study-wide results and limits: Reportedly, close to half of spike-specific TCRs are directed against unmutated variant regions. Spike-specific TCR repertoires showed rising breadth and depth after two AZD1222 doses. Among the donors, most were white British and more were female, and clonal diversity was possibly underestimated.

In the case of this clone: No antigen is known for it.

Profiling relied on immunoSEQ multiplex PCR, and the TCRdb table lists in-frame clones only, not all of them. The sample holds 180,000 or so clones, over 90% seen once. The germline V and J ends were trimmed by 2 bases and 6 bases, with 8 bases remaining between them. CDR3 size: 12 residues. Germline CDR1 is MNHEY and CDR2 is SVGAGI. The receptor's source is an adult who received the AZD1222 COVID-19 vaccine. The rearrangement joins TRBV6-5 to TRBJ2-7; the D is unclear. The specimen comprised peripheral blood, sampled 28 days after the second AZD1222 dose. In nucleotides, the CDR3 is TGTGCCAGCAGTTACGGGATGGCCGAGCAGTACTTC. Residues: CASSYGMAEQYF.